The rows below give T cell receptor beta chains drawn from one sample of a study of T cell repertoires in cytomegalovirus infection. TCRdb processed the reads anew with MiXCR; each CDR3 protein has one entry. The table shows around 140,000 distinct CDR3 sequences, with more than 25% occurring only once. These receptors are not linked to any known antigen. The sample in question was CD8+ T cells from cultured PBMCs, obtained from culture after CMV antigen stimulation. The receptors originated from a human donor in good health (CMV status not recorded). Some clones in this sample may be carry-over from other donors' samples. The CDR3 runs from the conserved cysteine through the conserved F or W. A D gene is named only where the DNA matches it firmly. The size of a clone is reported for some rows only, either as once, few or many, or as a class for expanded clones.

size	J	D	V	CDR3	DNA
few	TRBJ1-5	-	TRBV6-5	CASIGTDSNQPQHF	TGTGCCAGCATCGGGACGGACTCCAATCAGCCCCAGCATTTT
hyperexpanded	TRBJ1-3	-	TRBV3-1	CAVTGDNRNTIYF	TGTGCCGTCACAGGAGACAACAGAAACACCATATATTTT
few	TRBJ2-7	-	TRBV7-9	CASRRAWPGMGNEQYF	TGTGCCAGCAGAAGAGCCTGGCCCGGGATGGGCAACGAGCAGTACTTC
-	TRBJ2-7	TRBD2	TRBV7-2	CASSWTSGGAYEQYF	TGTGCCAGCAGCTGGACTAGCGGGGGGGCCTACGAGCAGTACTTC
many	TRBJ2-1	TRBD1	TRBV28	CASTSLRGPGNEQFF	TGTGCCAGCACCTCCCTTAGGGGGCCAGGGAATGAGCAGTTCTTC
-	TRBJ2-1	-	TRBV7-6	CASSLGINYNEQFF	TGTGCCAGCAGCTTAGGGATAAATTACAATGAGCAGTTCTTC
-	TRBJ1-1	-	TRBV7-9	CAGRDGGNTEAFF	TGTGCCGGGAGGGATGGGGGGAACACTGAAGCTTTCTTT
-	TRBJ1-1	-	TRBV19	CASSISTNTEAFF	TGTGCCAGTAGTATATCGACGAACACTGAAGCTTTCTTT
-	TRBJ2-3	TRBD1	TRBV7-6	CATKAGTGGDTSTDTQYF	TGTGCCACCAAGGCGGGGACAGGGGGCGACACCAGCACAGATACGCAGTATTTT
-	TRBJ2-3	TRBD2	TRBV12-3/TRBV12-4	CASNPAGGEGDTQYF	TGTGCCAGCAACCCTGCGGGGGGGGAGGGAGATACGCAGTATTTT
-	TRBJ2-1	TRBD1	TRBV24-1	CATSTTLGTGQFF	TGTGCCACCAGTACGACCCTGGGGACAGGCCAGTTCTTC
few	TRBJ1-1	TRBD1	TRBV4-1	CASSQDGTGYPLYTEAFF	TGCGCCAGCAGCCAAGATGGGACAGGGTATCCCCTGTACACTGAAGCTTTCTTT
-	TRBJ2-2	-	TRBV6-5	CASSYSIPAVGLTGELFF	TGTGCCAGCAGTTACTCCATCCCGGCAGTAGGCCTAACGGGGGAGCTGTTTTTT
many	TRBJ2-1	-	TRBV27	CASSSWDNGYNEQFF	TGTGCCAGCAGTTCCTGGGACAACGGCTACAATGAGCAGTTCTTC
-	TRBJ1-1	-	TRBV15	CATSVGRNTEAFF	TGTGCCACCAGTGTCGGCAGGAACACTGAAGCTTTCTTT
-	TRBJ2-7	TRBD2	TRBV7-9	CASRRGGYEQYF	TGTGCCAGCAGGCGGGGGGGCTACGAGCAGTACTTC
-	TRBJ1-1	-	TRBV19	CASSIVWATMNTEAFF	TGTGCCAGTAGTATAGTTTGGGCGACAATGAACACTGAAGCTTTCTTT
few	TRBJ1-2	TRBD1	TRBV7-2	CASSATGSSVGYTF	TGTGCCAGCAGCGCGACAGGGTCCTCGGTTGGCTACACCTTC
-	TRBJ1-5	-	TRBV11-1	CASSLWSSNQPQHF	TGTGCCAGCAGCTTATGGTCTAGCAATCAGCCCCAGCATTTT
few	TRBJ2-2	-	TRBV7-3	CASSQSGGGELFF	TGTGCCAGCAGCCAGTCAGGGGGGGGGGAGCTGTTTTTT
-	TRBJ2-1	-	TRBV11-2	CASSLGGGGIGNEQFF	TGTGCCAGCAGCTTAGGGGGAGGAGGGATCGGCAATGAGCAGTTCTTC
-	TRBJ1-1	-	TRBV4-1	CASSHLDGNTEAFF	TGCGCCAGCAGCCACCTGGACGGGAACACGGAAGCTTTCTTT
many	TRBJ2-7	-	TRBV6-5	CASSTPGYEQYF	TGTGCCAGCAGTACTCCAGGCTACGAGCAGTACTTC